The 32 T cell receptor beta chains listed next were all sequenced from one sample in a study of Graves' ophthalmopathy and Graves' hyperthyroidism. The sequenced template was RNA, covering the TCR beta CDR3 region. First-round RT-PCR relied on HTBI primers, and a second-round multiplex PCR came next. One entry per CDR3 protein, called by TCRdb with MiXCR from the multiplex PCR reads. The sample yields approximately 540,000 distinct CDR3 sequences, roughly 40% seen once. Sequencing was performed on peripheral blood or thyroid tissue (not recorded which). The receptor set was obtained from an adult man with Graves' hyperthyroidism.

This clonotype was recorded many times. The V gene is TRBV5-6, the J gene TRBJ1-1, with D tentatively TRBD1 (6 bases). The CDR3 is 15 residues long. Per the germline V gene, CDR1 is SGHDT and CDR2 is YYEEEE. V gave up 0 bases and J gave up 3 bases, with 12 bases separating them. CDR3: CASSLVTGTYTEAFF. CDR3 DNA sequence: TGTGCCAGCAGCTTGGTTACAGGGACGTACACTGAAGCTTTCTTT.

The chain links TRBV6-5 to TRBJ1-5; 7 positions agree with TRBD1. The CDR3 is 16 amino acids. V lost 5 bases, J lost 12 bases, and 19 bases stayed unmatched. The V gene's germline CDR1 is MNHEY and CDR2 SVGAGI. The CDR3 sequence: CASSREPPDRVVLQHF. DNA for the CDR3: TGTGCCAGCAGTCGCGAGCCACCAGACAGGGTCGTCCTCCAGCATTTT.

This clonotype was counted many times. This chain joins TRBV6-1 and TRBJ1-2, with D tentatively TRBD1 (5 bases). The CDR3 runs 13 residues. Looked up from germline, CDR1 is MNHNS and CDR2 is SASEGT. The V end was cut by 3 bases, the J end by 1 base, with 6 bases between. The CDR3 nucleotides are TGTGCCAGCAGTGAGGGGCTTAACTATGGCTACACCTTC. It specifies CASSEGLNYGYTF.

This clonotype occurred once. The rearrangement joins TRBV19 to TRBJ1-5, with 10 nucleotides matching TRBD1. V lost 7 bases, J lost 5 bases, and 5 bases stayed unmatched. The V gene's germline CDR1 is LNHDA and CDR2 SQIVND (reference sequence). The CDR3 loop spans 14 amino acids. For the CDR3, the DNA is TGTGCCAGTACGGGACAGGGGTACGATCAGCCCCAGCATTTT. Translating it yields CASTGQGYDQPQHF.

Many counts were recorded for this clonotype. The gene calls are TRBV7-2 and TRBJ1-5; possibly TRBD1 for D (6 bases). V was trimmed by 1 base and J by 3 bases, leaving 13 bases between them. Germline assignment: CDR1 SGHTA and CDR2 FQGNSA. This CDR3 contains 16 residues. CDR3 sequence: CASSLGRGGPNQPQHF. In DNA form, the CDR3 reads TGTGCCAGCAGCTTAGGCCGCGGGGGCCCCAATCAGCCCCAGCATTTT.

Comments on this clonotype: A much larger clone sits a single nucleotide away, making a read error possible. V and J are TRBV5-6 and TRBJ2-2; D remains ambiguous. The CDR3 has 14 amino acids. CDR1 and CDR2 from the germline V gene are SGHDT and YYEEEE. The V end lost 6 bases, the J end lost 2 bases, and 11 bases lay between the germline ends. The CDR3 DNA sequence: TGTGCCAGCACATGGGCTGCAAACACCGGGGAGCTGTTTTTT. It yields the protein CASTWAANTGELFF.

The table lists this clonotype with many counts. The rearrangement links TRBV5-6 to TRBJ2-7; weak D call: TRBD2 (6 bases). Germline values: CDR1 SGHDT, CDR2 YYEEEE. The V and J ends lost 5 bases and 0 bases respectively, with 15 bases between them. The CDR3 runs to 15 residues. The CDR3 loop is CASSIGGIISYEQYF. Written as DNA, the CDR3 is TGTGCCAGCAGTATAGGAGGGATCATCTCCTACGAGCAGTACTTC.

At least ten counts were recorded for this clonotype. The chain uses TRBV25-1 and TRBJ2-7; D may be TRBD2 (6 bases). This CDR3 has 13 residues. Germline CDR1 and CDR2: MGHDK and SYGVNS. Trimming cost V 4 bases and J 4 bases, with 11 bases left between them. CDR3 in amino acids: CASSARGLYEQYF. In nucleotides, the CDR3 is TGTGCCAGCAGTGCAAGGGGACTGTACGAGCAGTACTTC.

This clonotype was picked up many times. The chain joins TRBV10-3 to TRBJ1-4; 11 positions agree with TRBD1. J lost 6 bases, V lost 3 bases, and 15 bases had no gene match. Germline-derived CDR1 and CDR2 are ENHRY and SYGVKD. CDR3 length equals 19 residues. CDR3 sequence: CAISELWRTGGMVDEKLFF. The CDR3 DNA is TGTGCCATCAGTGAATTATGGAGGACAGGGGGCATGGTGGATGAAAAACTGTTTTTT.

In this sample, this clonotype turned up a few times. The DNA of the CDR3 is TGTGCCAGCAGCCCAATAAACGACAGGGTCCGCGAGCAGTACTTC. This translates into CASSPINDRVREQYF. The V gene is TRBV5-8, the J gene TRBJ2-7; TRBD1 aligns across 7 bases. The V and J ends lost 4 bases and 6 bases, in that order; junction bases with no gene match: 13. Germline V gene sequence: CDR1 SGHTS, CDR2 YDEGEE. This CDR3 has 15 amino acids.

The V call is TRBV12-3 or TRBV12-4, the J call TRBJ1-2; 8 nucleotides line up with TRBD1. After removal of 6 bases from V and 3 bases from J, the junction contained 9 bases not matched to a gene. The CDR3 length is 15 residues. CDR3 nucleotide sequence: TGTGCCAGCAGGGGGGGGCAGGGGGCAGACTATGGCTACACCTTC. Translated: CASRGGQGADYGYTF.

The table lists this clonotype with many counts. The chain has TRBV20-1 and TRBJ1-6, with TRBD1 identical over 7 bases. V gave up 1 base and J gave up 6 bases; unmatched junction bases: 3. The CDR3 runs to 14 residues. CDR1 is DFQATT, CDR2 SNEGSKA, per germline (reference sequence). The CDR3 DNA sequence: TGCAGTGCTAGAGGGGGACAGATTAATTCACCCCTCCACTTT. Protein sequence: CSARGGQINSPLHF.

The CDR3 nucleotides are TGTGCCAGCAGTGAAAACGTCAACAATGAGCAGTACTTC. This encodes CASSENVNNEQYF. The chain uses TRBV2 and TRBJ2-7; D is uncertain. The CDR3 extends over 13 amino acids. CDR1 SNHLY and CDR2 FYNNEI come from the germline V gene. The ends were cut back, 2 bases at V and 7 bases at J, with 12 bases in the middle. Full variable domain (outside the CDR3, taken from reference TRBV2 and TRBJ2-7): EPEVTQTPSHQVTQMGQEVILRCVPISNHLYFYWYRQILGQKVEFLVSFYNNEISEKSEIFDDQFSVERPDGSNFTLKIRSTKLEDSAMYFCASSENVNNEQYFGPGTRLTVT.

The gene calls are TRBV6-1 and TRBJ1-1; 11 nucleotides align to TRBD1. V trimming: 7 bases; J trimming: 4 bases; junction bases outside the gene matches: 8. The CDR3 is 15 amino acids. Germline V gene sequence: CDR1 MNHNS, CDR2 SASEGT. The CDR3 here is CASKLDRGHVTEAFF. The CDR3 DNA follows: TGTGCCAGCAAACTGGACAGGGGGCACGTCACTGAAGCTTTCTTT.

This chain joins TRBV19 and TRBJ2-1, with TRBD2 matching 12 bases. V trimming: 5 bases; J trimming: 0 bases; junction bases outside the gene matches: 2. CDR3 length: 16 residues. Germline V gene lookup returns CDR1 LNHDA and CDR2 SQIVND (reference sequence). CDR3 protein: CASSRTSGTSYNEQFF. CDR3 sequence (DNA): TGTGCCAGTAGTCGGACTAGCGGGACCTCCTACAATGAGCAGTTCTTC.

The rearrangement links TRBV7-2 to TRBJ2-2, with D perhaps being TRBD1 or TRBD2 (6 bases each). This CDR3 comprises 14 residues. Germline V lookup: CDR1 SGHTA, CDR2 FQGNSA. V was clipped by 5 bases and J by 7 bases, with 14 bases between them. In nucleotides, the CDR3 is TGTGCCAGCAGCGCACAGGGACTCCACGGGGAGCTGTTTTTT. It specifies CASSAQGLHGELFF.

The chain couples TRBV4-1 to TRBJ1-5, with D possibly being TRBD1 (5 bases). The germline V gene encodes CDR1 MGHRA and CDR2 YSYEKL. The CDR3 has 16 residues. Trimming shortened V by 4 bases and J by 1 base, and 14 bases separated the two germline ends. The CDR3 DNA follows: TGCGCCAGCAGCCCCGAGCGGGGCCGAAGCAATCAGCCCCAGCATTTT. Translated, it gives CASSPERGRSNQPQHF.

This clonotype has ten or more counts. In DNA, the CDR3 is TGTGCCAGCAGTTTTGGCCGCAGCAATCAGCCCCAGCATTTT. It codes for CASSFGRSNQPQHF. The chain is built from TRBV12-3 or TRBV12-4 and TRBJ1-5, with D unclear. V lost 3 bases and J 1 base, leaving 7 bases between the germline ends. The CDR3 is made up of 14 amino acids.

This clonotype came up a few times. V usage is TRBV2 and J usage is TRBJ1-6; possible D gene TRBD1, 5 bases. Trimming removed 0 bases from V and 0 bases from J, with 9 bases in between. Germline V gene lookup returns CDR1 SNHLY and CDR2 FYNNEI. The CDR3 length is 17 residues. The CDR3 here is CASSEAGGSSYNSPLHF. In nucleotides, the CDR3 is TGTGCCAGCAGTGAAGCGGGGGGGAGCTCCTATAATTCACCCCTCCACTTT.

The chain uses TRBV5-1 and TRBJ1-1, with D maybe TRBD1 (5 bases). V was cut by 2 bases and J by 4 bases, with 12 bases left in between. This CDR3 spans 14 amino acids. Germline CDR1 reads SGHRS; CDR2 reads YFSETQ. The DNA of the CDR3 is TGCGCCAGCAGCTTCGGGGCGGACGGCACTGAAGCTTTCTTT. Protein: CASSFGADGTEAFF.

V gene TRBV19 combines with J gene TRBJ1-2; 7 bases are shared with TRBD1. This CDR3 contains 14 residues. Germline CDR1 reads LNHDA; CDR2 reads SQIVND (reference sequence). V was pared by 6 bases and J by 8 bases, with 12 bases of the junction left unmatched. In nucleotides, the CDR3 is TGTGCCAGTAGCCCGGACAGGCGACACTTAGGCTACACCTTC. It translates to CASSPDRRHLGYTF.

The rearrangement links TRBV20-1 to TRBJ1-2; D is uncertain. Germline V lookup: CDR1 DFQATT, CDR2 SNEGSKA (reference sequence). The CDR3 contains 14 residues. CDR3 protein: CSPRASGSTEGYTF. The DNA of the CDR3 is TGCAGCCCGCGGGCTAGCGGGAGTACCGAGGGCTACACCTTC.

DNA for the CDR3: TGCAGTGCTACCTCGCCGGGAGTATACATTCAGTACTTC. It is translated as CSATSPGVYIQYF. The gene calls are TRBV20-1 and TRBJ2-7, with a possible D match to TRBD2 (6 bases). Near its end, the DNA agrees better with TRBJ2-4, so the J call may be wrong. This CDR3 region has 13 residues. Germline V CDR1 and CDR2: DFQATT, SNEGSKA (reference sequence).

This clonotype appeared many times. The chain recombines TRBV5-1 with TRBJ2-6, with TRBD2 matching 8 bases. CDR1 and CDR2 (germline): SGHRS, YFSETQ. This CDR3 is 15 amino acids long. V was clipped by 6 bases and J by 0 bases; unmatched bases: 2. The CDR3: CASTGGNSGANVLTF. Written as DNA, the CDR3 is TGCGCCAGCACGGGGGGGAACTCTGGGGCCAACGTCCTGACTTTC.

The sample holds many counts of this clonotype. The rearrangement joins TRBV20-1 to TRBJ2-7; D remains unclear. The germline gives CDR1 DFQATT, CDR2 SNEGSKA (reference sequence). The CDR3 length is 14 residues. Trimming pared 0 bases from V and 2 bases from J, leaving 11 bases between. The CDR3: CSARDWTVTYEQYF. The CDR3 nucleotides are TGCAGTGCTAGAGATTGGACGGTAACCTACGAGCAGTACTTC.

This clonotype occurred many times. The chain recombines TRBV12-3 or TRBV12-4 with TRBJ2-7; 13 positions match TRBD2. The CDR3 covers 16 residues. V trimming: 6 bases; J trimming: 3 bases; junction bases outside the gene matches: 8. The CDR3 sequence is CASSPGTSGVLYEQYF. In nucleotides, the CDR3 is TGTGCCAGCAGCCCCGGGACTAGCGGGGTACTCTACGAGCAGTACTTC.

This chain joins TRBV10-3 and TRBJ2-5, with 8 bases that match TRBD1. Germline V lookup: CDR1 ENHRY, CDR2 SYGVKD. Trimming at V came to 5 bases and at J to 4 bases, leaving 6 bases not matched to a gene. This CDR3 comprises 14 residues. This CDR3 is CAISPRQGIETQYF. The CDR3 nucleotides are TGTGCCATCAGTCCGAGACAGGGGATAGAGACCCAGTACTTC.

J is TRBJ2-7 and V is TRBV29-1; 8 bases match TRBD2. Trimming cost V 7 bases and J 1 base; bases outside gene matches: 0. From germline, CDR1 is SQVTM and CDR2 ANQGSEA. CDR3 size: 11 residues. The DNA for the CDR3 is TGCAGCGGCGGGGGGTCCTACGAGCAGTACTTC. Translation: CSGGGSYEQYF.

This clonotype came up many times. The chain combines TRBV6-5 with TRBJ2-5; 8 nucleotides match TRBD1. The J segment lost 6 bases and the V segment lost 5 bases, leaving 8 bases of the junction unmatched. Germline CDR1 is MNHEY and CDR2 is SVGAGI. This CDR3 has 14 residues. The CDR3 region has the DNA TGTGCCAGCAGTACGGACAGGGAAGGAAAGACCCAGTACTTC. It translates to CASSTDREGKTQYF.

This clonotype was counted at least ten times. The rearrangement joins TRBV20-1 to TRBJ2-7; D possibly corresponds to TRBD2 (6 bases). The germline V gene encodes CDR1 DFQATT and CDR2 SNEGSKA (reference sequence). Trimming took off 3 bases at V and 0 bases at J, with 18 bases between the two ends. CDR3 size: 16 residues. For the CDR3, the DNA is TGCAGTGCTAGGCGTTCAGCGGGCGAGAACTCCTACGAGCAGTACTTC. This translates into CSARRSAGENSYEQYF.

This clonotype was recorded only once. The rearrangement links TRBV20-1 to TRBJ1-5, with 9 bases lining up with TRBD1. After removal of 0 bases from V and 0 bases from J, the junction contained 6 bases not matched to a gene. CDR3 size: 17 residues. Germline loops: CDR1 DFQATT, CDR2 SNEGSKA (reference sequence). CDR3 in amino acids: CSARDPDRGVSNQPQHF. Here the CDR3 DNA reads TGCAGTGCTAGAGATCCGGACAGGGGCGTTAGCAATCAGCCCCAGCATTTT.

This clonotype has ten or more counts. The rearrangement uses TRBV20-1 and TRBJ1-2; 12 bases match TRBD1. CDR3 length: 14 amino acids. With V trimmed by 7 bases and J by 8 bases, 11 bases remained unmatched. CDR1 and CDR2 (germline): DFQATT, SNEGSKA (reference sequence). The CDR3 protein is CSVTGTGGIWGYTF. The CDR3 DNA sequence: TGCAGTGTAACCGGGACAGGGGGCATCTGGGGCTACACCTTC.